These 32 T cell receptor beta chains came from one sample sequenced in a study of cytomegalovirus exposure and HLA in healthy donors. In the PCR, 60 Vbeta and 13 Jbeta primers were used. Produced via immunoSEQ multiplex PCR; TCRdb's table is partial and in-frame only. The sample records roughly 97,000 clones, 73% being singletons. The sequencing input was PBMCs. All receptors derive from a man between 35 and 55 years old in good health and CMV-seronegative.

This chain joins TRBV27 and TRBJ2-7, with 9 bases matching TRBD2. V was clipped by 6 bases and J by 3 bases; unmatched bases: 9. The CDR3 is 15 residues long. Germline V lookup: CDR1 MNHEY, CDR2 SMNVEV (reference sequence). CDR3 sequence (DNA): TGTGCCAGCAGGGAACTAGCGGGCTTCCACTACGAGCAGTACTTC. This codes for CASRELAGFHYEQYF.

The CDR3 reads CASSPGPGGRYNEQFF. CDR3 DNA sequence: TGTGCCAGCTCACCAGGTCCCGGGGGGCGTTACAATGAGCAGTTCTTC. The rearrangement links TRBV18 to TRBJ2-1; perhaps TRBD2 as D (7 bases). This CDR3 contains 16 residues. Trimming removed 2 bases from V and 4 bases from J, with 15 bases in between. Germline CDR1 KGHSH, CDR2 LQKENI.

The chain combines TRBV27 with TRBJ2-3; D remains unclear. The germline CDR1 and CDR2 sequences are MNHEY and SMNVEV (reference sequence). The length of the CDR3 is 15 residues. V lost 3 bases and J lost 3, with 13 bases in between. CDR3 nucleotide sequence: TGTGCCAGCAGTTTTATCAGGTCAGGAACAGATACGCAGTATTTT. It translates to CASSFIRSGTDTQYF.

A few counts support this clone. This chain joins TRBV4-1 and TRBJ1-1; 10 bases fit TRBD1. Germline assignment: CDR1 MGHRA and CDR2 YSYEKL. The CDR3 covers 15 residues. Trimming removed 0 bases from V and 11 bases from J; junction bases left unmatched: 9. This CDR3 is CASSQDRPGTGEAFF. CDR3 nucleotide sequence: TGCGCCAGCAGCCAAGACAGGCCGGGGACAGGGGAGGCTTTCTTT.

This chain connects TRBV5-1 to TRBJ2-3; tentatively, D is TRBD2 (6 bases). This CDR3 region has 15 residues. V was clipped by 1 base and J by 1 base, with 10 bases between them. Germline-derived CDR1 and CDR2 are SGHRS and YFSETQ. The CDR3 sequence is CASSLSPGGTDTQYF. The CDR3 bases are TGCGCCAGCAGCTTGTCTCCGGGGGGCACAGATACGCAGTATTTT.

The rearrangement uses TRBV28 and TRBJ1-1, with 8 nucleotides matching TRBD1. V shed 3 bases, J shed 5 bases, and the junction held 5 bases outside the gene matches. Germline V CDR1 and CDR2: MDHEN, SYDVKM. This CDR3 contains 14 residues. CDR3 nucleotide sequence: TGTGCCAGCAGTTTGTCAGGGGGCTGGACTGAAGCTTTCTTT. It yields the protein CASSLSGGWTEAFF.

The V and J genes are TRBV9 and TRBJ1-2, with D maybe TRBD1 (6 bases). CDR3 length equals 12 residues. Germline assignment: CDR1 SGDLS and CDR2 YYNGEE. V lost 6 bases and J lost 3, with 9 bases in between. The DNA for the CDR3 is TGTGCCAGCAACCGACAGGACTATGGCTACACCTTC. Its protein is CASNRQDYGYTF.

The chain has TRBV7-2 and TRBJ1-2; D perhaps matches TRBD1 (5 bases). This CDR3 is 14 amino acids long. V was trimmed by 5 bases and J by 8 bases, leaving 18 bases between them. In germline, CDR1 is SGHTA, CDR2 FQGNSA. Here the CDR3 reads CASSAQGGYPGYTF. DNA of the CDR3: TGTGCCAGCAGCGCCCAGGGAGGTTATCCCGGCTACACCTTC.

This clone was counted ten times or more. The rearrangement uses TRBV6-1 and TRBJ1-5, with no clear D. Germline loops: CDR1 MNHNS, CDR2 SASEGT. The CDR3 totals 13 residues. V lost 0 bases to trimming and J lost 5 bases, with 5 bases between them. The CDR3 DNA sequence: TGTGCCAGCAGTGAAGCCGAGTATCAGCCCCAGCATTTT. This encodes CASSEAEYQPQHF.

The chain has TRBV7-9 and TRBJ2-5, with 9 bases matching TRBD1. After removal of 3 bases from V and 5 bases from J, the junction contained 10 bases not matched to a gene. Per germline, CDR1 SEHNR and CDR2 FQNEAQ (reference sequence). This CDR3 comprises 16 residues. DNA of the CDR3: TGTGCCAGCAGCTTTGGCTACAGGGGGCTGATGGAGACCCAGTACTTC. Protein: CASSFGYRGLMETQYF.

The V and J genes are TRBV29-1 and TRBJ2-7; 7 bases map to TRBD1. The CDR3 is 13 amino acids. J lost 6 bases, V lost 6 bases, and 11 bases had no gene match. The germline CDR1 and CDR2 sequences are SQVTM and ANQGSEA. The CDR3 bases are TGCAGCGTCACCTCGGCAGGGGGTGGCGAGCAGTACTTC. Amino acids: CSVTSAGGGEQYF.

The chain has TRBV5-4 and TRBJ2-2; D is unresolved. With 0 bases removed from V and 0 bases from J, the gap between germline ends came to 6 bases. Germline V gives CDR1 SGHNT, CDR2 YYREEE (reference sequence). CDR3 length: 15 amino acids. The chain's CDR3 is CASSLGRANTGELFF. CDR3 sequence (DNA): TGTGCCAGCAGCTTGGGAAGAGCGAACACCGGGGAGCTGTTTTTT.

The chain is built from TRBV4-3 and TRBJ2-1; 10 bases agree with TRBD1. The CDR3 length is 14 residues. Per germline, CDR1 LGHNA and CDR2 YSLEER. V lost 1 base, J lost 6 bases, and 0 bases stayed unmatched. The CDR3 coding sequence is TGCGCCAGCAGCCAAGGGACAGGGGGCAATGAGCAGTTCTTC. It yields the protein CASSQGTGGNEQFF.

This clone occurred once. V is TRBV2 and J is TRBJ1-2; the match to TRBD1 covers 7 bases. J gave up 0 bases and V 6 bases, and 10 bases lay outside the gene matches. CDR1 SNHLY and CDR2 FYNNEI come from the germline V gene. This CDR3 has 16 amino acids. Here the CDR3 DNA reads TGTGCCAGCAGCAACCCAAACAGGGGAGCTAACTATGGCTACACCTTC. It specifies CASSNPNRGANYGYTF.

The table lists this clone with a few counts. The gene calls are TRBV6-6 and TRBJ1-2; D possibly corresponds to TRBD1 (6 bases). The V end was cut by 6 bases, the J end by 3 bases, with 20 bases between. The CDR3 runs to 16 residues. The germline gives CDR1 MNHNY, CDR2 SVGAGI (reference sequence). The CDR3 nucleotides are TGTGCCAGCAGGACCTATGGGAGGGGGGCTGACTATGGCTACACCTTC. It translates to CASRTYGRGADYGYTF.

The chain combines TRBV19 with TRBJ2-7; the D gene is possibly TRBD2 (5 bases). The V end lost 1 base, the J end lost 4 bases, and 14 bases lay between the germline ends. The CDR3 has 15 residues. Germline V gene lookup returns CDR1 LNHDA and CDR2 SQIVND (reference sequence). The CDR3 DNA follows: TGTGCCAGTAGTATAGCGGGCGGAGGTCGTTACGAGCAGTACTTC. Translating it yields CASSIAGGGRYEQYF.

This clone appeared a few times. The chain links TRBV30 to TRBJ1-2; 7 bases fit TRBD1. There are 13 residues in the CDR3. The ends lost 5 bases at V and 3 bases at J; junction bases unmatched: 6. Germline CDR1 GTSNPN, CDR2 SVGIG (reference sequence). CDR3 sequence: CAWEDRVDYGYTF. The CDR3 DNA sequence: TGTGCCTGGGAAGACAGGGTCGACTATGGCTACACCTTC.

This clone occurred once. The chain couples TRBV6-4 to TRBJ1-2; TRBD1 matches 11 bases. Trimming at V came to 7 bases and at J to 3 bases, leaving 13 bases not matched to a gene. This CDR3 comprises 17 residues. Germline V gives CDR1 MRHNA, CDR2 SNTAGT. CDR3 coding DNA: TGTGCCAGCATCAACGGGGACAGGGGGACAACTGACTATGGCTACACCTTC. It specifies CASINGDRGTTDYGYTF.

This clone has more than one count but fewer than ten. The rearrangement links TRBV10-3 to TRBJ1-2; 7 bases line up with TRBD1. Germline trimming cut 4 bases from V and 2 bases from J; bases unmatched to any gene: 10. Germline V lookup: CDR1 ENHRY, CDR2 SYGVKD. The CDR3 is made up of 16 amino acids. The DNA for the CDR3 is TGTGCCATCAGTGGAAGTCCCGGGACAGCCAACTATGGCTACACCTTC. This translates into CAISGSPGTANYGYTF.

The chain is built from TRBV2 and TRBJ2-7, with no clear D. The V end was cut by 0 bases, the J end by 0 bases, with 3 bases between. The CDR3 sequence is 13 residues long. In germline, CDR1 is SNHLY, CDR2 FYNNEI. CDR3: CASSEAYSYEQYF. CDR3 nucleotides: TGTGCCAGCAGTGAAGCCTACTCCTACGAGCAGTACTTC.

The V call is TRBV29-1, the J call TRBJ2-3; TRBD2 might be the D (6 bases). The germline V gene has CDR1 SQVTM and CDR2 ANQGSEA. V was shortened by 4 bases and J by 8 bases, with 25 bases between the two germline ends. The CDR3 length is 16 residues. The CDR3 DNA reads TGCAGCGTTGGGGGGAACCCGGGACTCCACGCGGGTACGCAGTATTTT. Translating it yields CSVGGNPGLHAGTQYF.

This clone was counted only a few times. This sequence joins TRBV27 and TRBJ2-1, with TRBD2 matching 7 bases. CDR3 length: 13 residues. With 5 bases clipped from V and 5 bases from J, the junction kept 3 bases outside the gene matches. In germline, CDR1 is MNHEY, CDR2 SMNVEV (reference sequence). As DNA, the CDR3 is TGTGCCAGCAGTCCGGGACTAAACAATGAGCAGTTCTTC. Residues: CASSPGLNNEQFF.

J is TRBJ1-4 and V is TRBV5-1; D is uncertain. Trimming cost V 0 bases and J 4 bases, with 7 bases left between them. Germline CDR1 is SGHRS and CDR2 is YFSETQ. This CDR3 is built from 14 residues. The CDR3 sequence: CASSLGSGNEKLFF. DNA of the CDR3: TGCGCCAGCAGCTTGGGGTCGGGTAATGAAAAACTGTTTTTT.

This rearrangement joins TRBV27 to TRBJ1-6; TRBD1 matches 8 bases. The germline gives CDR1 MNHEY, CDR2 SMNVEV (reference sequence). Trimming took 6 bases from V and 2 from J; bases not matched to a gene: 6. This CDR3 contains 16 residues. CDR3 sequence: CASRPGQGTYNSPLHF. The CDR3 nucleotides are TGTGCCAGCAGGCCTGGACAGGGCACCTATAATTCACCCCTCCACTTT.

CDR3 sequence: CASSPWAGTESYEQYF. CDR3 nucleotides: TGTGCCAGTAGTCCCTGGGCCGGGACAGAGAGCTACGAGCAGTACTTC. The J gene is TRBJ2-7, the V gene TRBV19; 7 bases fit TRBD1. Germline lookup yields CDR1 LNHDA and CDR2 SQIVND (reference sequence). Trimming removed 5 bases from V and 3 bases from J; junction bases left unmatched: 13. The CDR3 is 16 residues long. The whole variable domain, remainder taken from reference TRBV19 and TRBJ2-7, is DGGITQSPKYLFRKEGQNVTLSCEQNLNHDAMYWYRQDPGQGLRLIYYSQIVNDFQKGDIAEGYSVSREKKESFPLTVTSAQKNPTAFYLCASSPWAGTESYEQYFGPGTRLTVT.

Remarks on this clone: This sample includes further DNA sequences coding for the same CDR3. This chain joins TRBV9 and TRBJ2-3; 7 bases map to TRBD2. V dropped 0 bases and J dropped 2; count of bases not matched to a gene: 6. The germline CDR1 and CDR2 sequences are SGDLS and YYNGEE. The CDR3 has 16 residues. The CDR3 DNA sequence: TGTGCCAGCAGCGTAGGGGCTAGCGGATACACAGATACGCAGTATTTT. Translated, it gives CASSVGASGYTDTQYF.

The J gene is TRBJ2-2, the V gene TRBV9; 7 bases align to TRBD1. V shed 3 bases and J 3 bases; nucleotides not matched to a gene: 8. The CDR3 length is 16 residues. From germline, CDR1 is SGDLS and CDR2 YYNGEE. The CDR3 nucleotides are TGTGCCAGCAGCGCTGATGAGGGGGCTTACACCGGGGAGCTGTTTTTT. As protein: CASSADEGAYTGELFF.

This chain uses TRBV5-1 with TRBJ2-7, with a possible D match to TRBD2 (6 bases). This CDR3 has 14 residues. In germline, CDR1 is SGHRS, CDR2 YFSETQ. The germline V and J ends were trimmed by 0 bases and 3 bases, with 10 bases remaining between them. The CDR3, as DNA: TGCGCCAGCAGCTTGGGGGGGGTGTTCTACGAGCAGTACTTC. Its protein is CASSLGGVFYEQYF. Full variable domain (rest looked up from reference TRBV5-1 and TRBJ2-7): KAGVTQTPRYLIKTRGQQVTLSCSPISGHRSVSWYQQTPGQGLQFLFEYFSETQRNKGNFPGRFSGRQFSNSRSEMNVSTLELGDSALYLCASSLGGVFYEQYFGPGTRLTVT.

The chain uses TRBV9 and TRBJ1-1; weak D call: TRBD1 (5 bases). CDR1 and CDR2 (germline): SGDLS, YYNGEE. V was clipped by 0 bases and J by 0 bases, with 9 bases between them. The CDR3 contains 15 residues. CDR3 DNA sequence: TGTGCCAGCAGCGTAGGGGGCGCGGTGAACACTGAAGCTTTCTTT. This sequence encodes CASSVGGAVNTEAFF.

The chain recombines TRBV27 with TRBJ2-3, with D perhaps TRBD2 (5 bases). The germline CDR1 and CDR2 sequences are MNHEY and SMNVEV (reference sequence). V lost 6 bases and J 4 bases, leaving 17 bases between the germline ends. The CDR3 is 15 residues long. The CDR3 loop is CASSRQLEPADTQYF. DNA for the CDR3: TGTGCCAGCAGCCGACAACTAGAACCCGCAGATACGCAGTATTTT.

This clone has a handful of counts. The CDR3 bases are TGTGCCAGTACATTCCTCCGGGACAGCCCTTATGGCTACACCTTC. Translated: CASTFLRDSPYGYTF. The chain uses TRBV19 and TRBJ1-2; the match to TRBD1 covers 7 bases. The CDR3 is 15 residues long. Germline trimming cut 7 bases from V and 5 bases from J; bases unmatched to any gene: 13. Per the germline V gene, CDR1 is LNHDA and CDR2 is SQIVND (reference sequence). Supplemented by reference TRBV19 and TRBJ1-2, the full variable domain reads DGGITQSPKYLFRKEGQNVTLSCEQNLNHDAMYWYRQDPGQGLRLIYYSQIVNDFQKGDIAEGYSVSREKKESFPLTVTSAQKNPTAFYLCASTFLRDSPYGYTFGSGTRLTVV.

The chain carries TRBV7-8 and TRBJ1-6, with 8 bases that match TRBD1. CDR1 SGHVS and CDR2 FQNEAQ come from the germline V gene. V shed 5 bases and J 13 bases; nucleotides not matched to a gene: 13. CDR3 size: 15 residues. This chain's CDR3 is CASSADRTGITPLHF. As DNA, the CDR3 is TGTGCCAGCAGCGCGGATAGGACAGGGATCACCCCCCTCCACTTT.